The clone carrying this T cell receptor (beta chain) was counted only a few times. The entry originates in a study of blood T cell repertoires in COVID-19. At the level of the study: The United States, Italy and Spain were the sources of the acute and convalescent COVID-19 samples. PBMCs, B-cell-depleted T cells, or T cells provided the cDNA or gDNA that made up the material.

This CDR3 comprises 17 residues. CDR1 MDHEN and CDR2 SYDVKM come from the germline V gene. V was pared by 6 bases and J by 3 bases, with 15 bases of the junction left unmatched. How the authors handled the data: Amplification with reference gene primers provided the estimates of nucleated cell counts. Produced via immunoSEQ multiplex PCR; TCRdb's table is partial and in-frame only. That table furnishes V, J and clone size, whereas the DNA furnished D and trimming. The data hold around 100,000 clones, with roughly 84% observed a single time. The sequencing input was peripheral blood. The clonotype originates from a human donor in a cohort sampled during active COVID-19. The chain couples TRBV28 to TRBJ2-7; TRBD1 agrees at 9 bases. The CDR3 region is CASSRTGDDFSFYEQYF. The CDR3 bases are TGTGCCAGCAGCAGGACAGGGGACGATTTCTCCTTCTACGAGCAGTACTTC.